This T cell receptor beta chain was found in a study of T cell clusters in autoimmune cytopenias (dated by TCRdb to between 2017 and 2020). In the study overall: A median TRB sequencing depth of about 50,000 reads per sample was reached, and a median of about 2,000 distinct TRB clonotypes per sample was obtained. The study aimed to test whether autoimmune cytopenia patients carry a disease-specific immune repertoire signature usable as a blood-based biomarker. In autoimmune cytopenia patients, peripheral blood TRB and IGH repertoires were sequenced during active disease and over treatment follow-up, together with healthy, CLL and autoimmune hepatitis controls. Summary of the overall study and its limitations: TRB repertoire shifts, with less even repertoires in secondary cytopenia and CLL, mostly reflected lymphoma bias rather than autoimmunity. Healthy donors had almost three times as many exclusive TRB clusters as active autoimmune hepatitis patients, a finding consistent with an autoimmunity-wide signature. The cluster-lack signature was not observed for secondary cytopenia versus CLL, as the signature was apparently masked by the dominant lymphoma-associated repertoire. GLIPH results suggested that primary autoimmune cytopenia patients were missing physiological T cell clusters, with over 45 clusters found only in healthy donors compared with some 17 found only in patients. The T cell clusters were defined in silico only, and their functional role remained to be validated experimentally.

Per sample, roughly 260 ng of peripheral blood genomic DNA, approximately 37,500 genome equivalents, was used for TRB amplification. This clonotype is medium-sized (0.01 to 0.1%) by frequency; its count is not recorded. There is no known antigen for this receptor. TRB rearrangements were amplified by multiplex PCR using a touch-down protocol with TRB-A and TRB-B primer pools mixed in one tube. Illumina adapters and sample indices were added to the amplicons through two consecutive PCR reactions performed with Phusion HS II polymerase. The amplicons were purified from gel with the NucleoSpin Gel and PCR Clean-up kit, after which the amplicons were quantified by Qubit and checked for quality on an Agilent 2100 Bioanalyzer. Sequencing of the libraries was done on an Illumina MiSeq with paired-end, single-indexed, 600-cycle runs. The original methods were these. MiXCR version 2.1.12, together with the default MiXCR reference library, was used to align and assemble the TRB reads. A clone was defined by each unique CDR3 nucleotide sequence, and the analysis included only productive sequences with two or more reads. Repertoire diversity was assessed with alpha-parameterized diversity profiles (alpha 0 to 5), including the Shannon (alpha 1) and Simpson (alpha 2) indices, which were computed with an R script. The tcR package was used to compute combinatorial TRB VJ usage, and cohorts were compared on this usage by principal component analysis with ade4. GLIPH clustering of TCRbeta CDR3s was carried out on cohort pairs matched by age and read depth, and cluster frequencies were compared by Wilcoxon test. Following TCRdb reprocessing, every CDR3 protein sequence forms one entry, and DNA is not provided. TCRdb's processing, not the authors', yielded these V and J calls. The sample's own table lists 900 or so distinct CDR3 sequences. The biggest ten clones account for roughly 20% of the sample.

This receptor was identified in a human donor with an autoimmune cytopenia or autoimmune hepatitis (not recorded which). Material for sequencing was peripheral blood.

CDR3 reads: CASSLGARVYYEQYF. This sequence uses TRBV5-4 and TRBJ2-7; TCRdb returns TRBD1, unconfirmable since there is no DNA. Reading from cysteine to phenylalanine, the CDR3 counts 15 amino acids. The coding DNA is unavailable. CDR1 and CDR2, per the germline V gene (reference sequence), are SGHNT and YYREEE.